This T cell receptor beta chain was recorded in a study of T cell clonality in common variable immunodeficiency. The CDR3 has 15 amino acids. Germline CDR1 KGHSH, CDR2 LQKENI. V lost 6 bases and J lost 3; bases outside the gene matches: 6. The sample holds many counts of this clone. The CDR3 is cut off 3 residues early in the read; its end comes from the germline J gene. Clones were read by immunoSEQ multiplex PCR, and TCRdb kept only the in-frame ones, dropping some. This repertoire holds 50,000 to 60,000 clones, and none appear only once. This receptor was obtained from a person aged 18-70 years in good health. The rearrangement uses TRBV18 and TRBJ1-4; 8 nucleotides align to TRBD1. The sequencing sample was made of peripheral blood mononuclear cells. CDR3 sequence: CASSSMTGANEKLFF. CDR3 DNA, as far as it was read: TGTGCCAGCTCCTCGATGACAGGGGCTAATGAAAAA.